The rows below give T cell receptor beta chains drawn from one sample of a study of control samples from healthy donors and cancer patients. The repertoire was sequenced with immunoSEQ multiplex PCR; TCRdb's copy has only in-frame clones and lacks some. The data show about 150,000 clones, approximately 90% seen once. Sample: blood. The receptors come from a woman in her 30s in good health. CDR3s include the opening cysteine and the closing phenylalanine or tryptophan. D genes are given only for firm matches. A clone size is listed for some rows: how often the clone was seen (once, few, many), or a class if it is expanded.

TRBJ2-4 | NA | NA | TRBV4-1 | TGCGCCAGCAGCCAAGGGGGAGCCAAAAACATTCAGTACTTC | CASSQGGAKNIQYF
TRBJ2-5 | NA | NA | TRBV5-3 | TGTGCCAGAAGCTTGGTTTTGAGGTTTCTGGTGGAGACCCAGTACTTC | CARSLVLRFLVETQYF
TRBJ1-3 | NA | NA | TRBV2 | TGTGCCAGCAGTGATATGTCGGGGCCCTCTGGAAACACCATATATTTT | CASSDMSGPSGNTIYF
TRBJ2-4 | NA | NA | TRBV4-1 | TGCGCCAGCAGCCAAGATGAGGTCGCGGCCGCTGAGTACTTC | CASSQDEVAAAEYF
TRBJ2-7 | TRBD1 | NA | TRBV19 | TGTGCCAGTAGTCGCGACAGGGATTCCAACGAGCAGTACTTC | CASSRDRDSNEQYF
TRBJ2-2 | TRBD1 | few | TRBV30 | TGTGCCCTCTCACTACAGGGGATCCTTTCCGGGGAGCTGTTTTTT | CALSLQGILSGELFF
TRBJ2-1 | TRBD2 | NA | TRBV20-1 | TGCAGTGCTAGTTGGGGGACTAGCGGTTACAATGAGCAGTTCTTC | CSASWGTSGYNEQFF
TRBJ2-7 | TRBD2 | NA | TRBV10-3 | TGTGCCATCTCCGGGACTAGCGGCTACGAGCAGTACTTC | CAISGTSGYEQYF
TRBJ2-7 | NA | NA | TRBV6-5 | TGTGCCAGCGGGAACCCGGGAACTACCTACGAGCAGTACTTC | CASGNPGTTYEQYF
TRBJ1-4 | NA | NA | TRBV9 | TGTGCCAGCAGCATTGGAGCTGCAACTAATGAAAAACTGTTTTTT | CASSIGAATNEKLFF
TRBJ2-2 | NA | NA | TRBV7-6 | TGTGCCAGCAGCTTCGCGGGGTCAGGGAGAACCGGGGAGCTGTTTTTT | CASSFAGSGRTGELFF
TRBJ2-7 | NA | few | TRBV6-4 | TGTGCCAGCAGTGACGGGGACGGACCTACCGAGCAGTACTTC | CASSDGDGPTEQYF
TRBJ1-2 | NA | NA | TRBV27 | TGTGCCAGCAGTTTATCCCCGGGGGGGAGCTATGGCTACACCTTC | CASSLSPGGSYGYTF
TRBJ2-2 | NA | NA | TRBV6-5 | TGTGCCAGCAGGGGGCAGGGGGGAACCGGGGAGCTGTTTTTT | CASRGQGGTGELFF
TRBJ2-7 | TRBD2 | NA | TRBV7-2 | TGTGCCAGCAGCCCTTCGGGGGGAGGGCCGTACGAGCAGTACTTC | CASSPSGGGPYEQYF
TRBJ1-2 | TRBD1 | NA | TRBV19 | TGTGCCAGTAGTACCGTTACACAGGGGGACGGCTACACCTTC | CASSTVTQGDGYTF
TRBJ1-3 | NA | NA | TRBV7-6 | TGTGCCAGCAGCGCCAGGGAGGGCTCTGGAAACACCATATATTTT | CASSAREGSGNTIYF
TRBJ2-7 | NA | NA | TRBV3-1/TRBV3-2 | TGTGCCAGCAGCCAAGAGGCAGCTTACTACGAGCAGTACTTC | CASSQEAAYYEQYF
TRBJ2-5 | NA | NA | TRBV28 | TGTGCCAGCAGTTTATTAGGGAATCAAGAGACCCAGTACTTC | CASSLLGNQETQYF
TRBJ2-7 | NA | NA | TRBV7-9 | TGTGCCAGCAGCTCGAGAGAGACAACGCGCGCTTACGAGCAGTACTTC | CASSSRETTRAYEQYF
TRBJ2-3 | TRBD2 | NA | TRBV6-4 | TGTGCCAGCAGTGACGGTCAGGGAGGGGATACGCAGTATTTT | CASSDGQGGDTQYF
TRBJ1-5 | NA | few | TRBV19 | TGTGCCAGTAGTTTGACAGTTTATAGCAATCAGCCCCAGCATTTT | CASSLTVYSNQPQHF
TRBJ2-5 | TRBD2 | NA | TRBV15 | TGTGCCACCAGCAGACTGGGACTAGCGGGTTTCCAAGAGACCCAGTACTTC | CATSRLGLAGFQETQYF
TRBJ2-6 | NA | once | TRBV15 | TGTGCCACCAGCAGAGTAAGACACTCTGGGGCCAACGTCCTGACTTTC | CATSRVRHSGANVLTF
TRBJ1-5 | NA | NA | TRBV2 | TGTGCCAGCAGTGAACGGTCCGATCAGCCCCAGCATTTT | CASSERSDQPQHF
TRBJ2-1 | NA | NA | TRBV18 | TGTGCCAGCTCGAGTCCCGGGCTGGGGAATGAGCAGTTCTTC | CASSSPGLGNEQFF
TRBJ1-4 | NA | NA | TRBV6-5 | TGTGCCAGCAAACTACAGGCAACTAATGAAAAACTGTTTTTT | CASKLQATNEKLFF
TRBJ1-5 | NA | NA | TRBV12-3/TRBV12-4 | TGTGCCAGCGAAAAGGGGTACGGTCAGCCCCAGCATTTT | CASEKGYGQPQHF
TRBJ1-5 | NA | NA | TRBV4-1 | TGCGCCAGCAGCCAAGATCTAGGCAGGGCGGATCAGCCCCAGCATTTT | CASSQDLGRADQPQHF
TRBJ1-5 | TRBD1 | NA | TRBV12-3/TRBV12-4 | TGTGCCAGCAGGGCACAGGGGAATCAGCCCCAGCATTTT | CASRAQGNQPQHF
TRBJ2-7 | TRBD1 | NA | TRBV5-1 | TGCGCCAGCAGCTTGGGAGGGACAGGGACCTACGAGCAGTACTTC | CASSLGGTGTYEQYF
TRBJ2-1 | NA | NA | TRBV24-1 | TGTGCCACCAGTGATCCCCTTTCGGAGCAGTTCTTC | CATSDPLSEQFF
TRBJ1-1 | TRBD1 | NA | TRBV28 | TGTGCCAGCAGTTTATACGATTTAGGTTGGACAGGGGGCTCTTTGAACACTGAAGCTTTCTTT | CASSLYDLGWTGGSLNTEAFF
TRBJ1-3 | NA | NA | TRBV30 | TGTGCCTGGAGTACGAACTCTGGAAACACCATATATTTT | CAWSTNSGNTIYF
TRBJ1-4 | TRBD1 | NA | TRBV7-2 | TGTGCCAGCAGCCCGGGCTTAAGGACAGGGAACGAAAAACTGTTTTTT | CASSPGLRTGNEKLFF
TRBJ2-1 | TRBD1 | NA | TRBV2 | TGTGCCAGCGACGGGACAGACTACAATGAGCAGTTCTTC | CASDGTDYNEQFF
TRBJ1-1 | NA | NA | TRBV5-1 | TGCGCCAGCAGCTTGGGGACTGAGTACACTGAAGCTTTCTTT | CASSLGTEYTEAFF
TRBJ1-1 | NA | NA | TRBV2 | TGTGCCAGCAGTGGAAAGAGCCCGAACACTGAAGCTTTCTTT | CASSGKSPNTEAFF